This TCR beta chain is drawn from a study of blood T cell repertoires in COVID-19. Study-wide context: The study drew acute and convalescent COVID-19 samples from the United States, Italy and Spain.

With 6 bases clipped from V and 2 bases from J, the junction kept 15 bases outside the gene matches. The CDR3 spans 17 residues. The germline V gene has CDR1 SGHRS and CDR2 YFSETQ. Only in-frame clones appear in the TCRdb table, and some are missing; sequencing was by immunoSEQ multiplex PCR. The sample shows about 250,000 clones, under 95% of them seen only once. Cohorts were based on clinical histories the participants reported. The chain couples TRBV5-1 to TRBJ2-3; 7 bases fit TRBD1. The specimen was PBMCs or T cells enriched from blood (not recorded which). The receptor was isolated from a woman younger than 30 who had recovered from COVID-19. Here the CDR3 reads CASTTNTGTDLTDTQYF. In DNA, the CDR3 is TGCGCCAGCACCACCAACACCGGGACAGACCTCACAGATACGCAGTATTTT.